This TCR beta chain was profiled in a study of blood T cell repertoires in COVID-19. Study summary: COVID-19 samples from acute and convalescent phases originated in the United States, Italy and Spain.

The table came from immunoSEQ multiplex PCR; TCRdb's copy has only in-frame clones and leaves some out. The sample lists 200,000 to 250,000 clones, roughly 79% occurring once. The CDR3 extends over 16 amino acids. V was clipped by 4 bases and J by 4 bases; unmatched bases: 9. CDR1 SGHTA and CDR2 FQGNSA come from the germline V gene. This clone appeared a few times. This clonotype originated in a woman aged 45-65 years with acute COVID-19. Sequencing input: PBMCs or T cells enriched from blood (not recorded which). The rearrangement uses TRBV7-2 and TRBJ1-4; 7 nucleotides align to TRBD1. The CDR3 nucleotides read TGTGCCAGCAGCTCGAATGGAGGGGGCGTTAATGAAAAACTGTTTTTT. Translating gives CASSSNGGGVNEKLFF.